The clone carrying this TCR beta chain has ten or more counts. As yet, its antigen is unknown. These data belong to a study of regulatory T cells in long-lasting Graves disease. Combining iRepertoire HTBI primers with Arm-PCR of CDR3 regions, the authors built TCR beta libraries. One entry per CDR3 protein results from TCRdb running MiXCR on the multiplex PCR reads. The sample consists of more than 400,000 distinct CDR3 sequences, roughly 17% of them appearing once. General study points: The study found TRBV28, TRBJ1-2 and TRBJ2-5 favored in persistent disease.

Described time point: newly diagnosed GD, antithyroid drugs for less than 3 months. Scientists built the TCR library using RNA that was extracted from PBMCs. American Thyroid Association guidelines defined Graves' disease diagnosis. V lost 1 base and J lost 2; bases outside the gene matches: 6. The length of the CDR3 is 16 residues. Germline CDR1 and CDR2: SGHAT and FQNNGV. These data were likewise used in another study, on T cells in Graves' hyperthyroidism and ophthalmopathy. That work contributes: Patients aged 18 to 65 with hyperthyroidism were newly diagnosed, with duration under 2 months. HTBI primers drove first-round RT-PCR of the TCR CDR3.

The sequence came from a woman aged 30 to 39 with Graves disease. The specimen was peripheral blood mononuclear cells (PBMCs), collected at new diagnosis, from a patient treated with antithyroid drugs. V and J are TRBV11-2 and TRBJ2-5, with 8 bases lining up with TRBD1. For the CDR3, the DNA is TGTGCCAGCAGCTTAGGGGGACAGGCCGGACAAGAGACCCAGTACTTC. Its protein is CASSLGGQAGQETQYF.